One and the same sample provided the 14 T cell receptor beta chains below, sequenced in a study of CD8+ T cells in alopecia areata. Following RNA extraction, reverse transcription yielded cDNA that acted as the sequencing template. Data came from immunoSEQ multiplex PCR; TCRdb stores just in-frame clones and leaves some out. The profile shows fewer than 250,000 clones, approximately 47% of them singletons. Treatment defined: oral pan-JAK inhibitor, 5-10 mg twice daily. The source was CD4+ T cells sorted from blood, collected at approximately week 37, from a patient treated with tofacitinib. These TCRs come from a human donor with alopecia areata.

The chain has TRBV29-1 and TRBJ2-1; D tentatively fits TRBD1 or TRBD2 (7 bases each). V dropped 7 bases and J dropped 2 bases, with 12 bases sitting between them. Germline V gene lookup returns CDR1 SQVTM and CDR2 ANQGSEA. This CDR3 is 13 amino acids long. The CDR3 DNA sequence: TGCAGCGCCCAGGGGGGGGCCTACAATGAGCAGTTCTTC. It yields the protein CSAQGGAYNEQFF.

The chain joins TRBV10-3 to TRBJ2-3, with a tentative D call TRBD2 (5 bases). Per the germline V gene, CDR1 is ENHRY and CDR2 is SYGVKD. V was trimmed by 6 bases and J by 4 bases, leaving 5 bases between them. CDR3 size: 11 residues. The CDR3 spells CAIRAADTQYF. CDR3 DNA sequence: TGTGCCATCAGAGCGGCAGATACGCAGTATTTT.

This clone was picked up one time. The chain recombines TRBV7-8 with TRBJ1-1; tentative D call: TRBD1 (6 bases). V lost 4 bases and J 1 base, leaving 7 bases between the germline ends. This CDR3 region has 13 residues. Germline CDR1 SGHVS, CDR2 FQNEAQ. The CDR3 nucleotides read TGTGCCAGCAGCTCGACAGGGAACACTGAAGCTTTCTTT. As protein: CASSSTGNTEAFF.

V is TRBV2 and J is TRBJ2-5; 8 positions agree with TRBD1. V gave up 10 bases and J gave up 5 bases; unmatched junction bases: 6. The CDR3 length is 12 residues. Germline CDR1 and CDR2: SNHLY and FYNNEI. The CDR3 DNA reads as TGTGCCACCGCCCGGACAGGGGAGACCCAGTACTTC. It codes for CATARTGETQYF.

The chain recombines TRBV29-1 with TRBJ1-1; TRBD1 matches at 7 bases. The CDR3 extends over 14 amino acids. The V segment lost 1 base and the J segment 0 bases; nucleotides outside the gene matches: 2. CDR1 is SQVTM, CDR2 ANQGSEA, per germline. The CDR3, as DNA: TGCAGCGTTGAAGTTGACAGGGTGAACACTGAAGCTTTCTTT. This gives the protein CSVEVDRVNTEAFF.

This clone was detected only a few times. The V call is TRBV6-6, the J call TRBJ2-7; D is uncertain. Germline V lookup: CDR1 MNHNY, CDR2 SVGAGI (reference sequence). The CDR3 has 14 amino acids. V gave up 0 bases and J gave up 3 bases, with 9 bases separating them. CDR3 sequence reads: CASSYSPQNYEQYF. The DNA for the CDR3 is TGTGCCAGCAGTTACTCGCCACAAAACTACGAGCAGTACTTC.

The V gene is TRBV29-1, the J gene TRBJ2-1; TRBD2 aligns across 9 bases. Germline V gives CDR1 SQVTM, CDR2 ANQGSEA. J lost 14 bases, V lost 7 bases, and 9 bases had no gene match. The CDR3 extends over 11 amino acids. The CDR3 loop is CSARLAGGEFF. CDR3 nucleotide sequence: TGCAGCGCCCGGCTGGCGGGGGGGGAGTTCTTC.

The chain links TRBV7-2 to TRBJ2-7; D is possibly TRBD2 (5 bases). Germline CDR1 is SGHTA and CDR2 is FQGNSA. V was pared by 1 base and J by 6 bases, with 10 bases between. The length of the CDR3 is 13 residues. The CDR3 loop reads CASSLDGESEQYF. The CDR3 nucleotides are TGTGCCAGCAGCTTAGACGGGGAGTCCGAGCAGTACTTC.

In its sample, this clone was seen a few times. This chain uses TRBV30 with TRBJ1-1; no clear D. The CDR3 extends over 13 amino acids. Germline CDR1 is GTSNPN and CDR2 is SVGIG (reference sequence). Trimming took off 6 bases at V and 4 bases at J, with 15 bases between the two ends. Written as DNA, the CDR3 is TGTGCCTGCAAGATACCGTCCTTCACTGAAGCTTTCTTT. This translates into CACKIPSFTEAFF.

This clone was seen only a few times. The chain carries TRBV19 and TRBJ1-5; 9 nucleotides match TRBD1. The CDR3 runs 14 residues. Trimming at V came to 4 bases and at J to 5 bases, leaving 3 bases not matched to a gene. The germline V gene encodes CDR1 LNHDA and CDR2 SQIVND (reference sequence). The chain's CDR3 is CASSTRTGDQPQHF. CDR3 DNA: TGTGCCAGTAGTACCCGGACAGGGGATCAGCCCCAGCATTTT.

The chain carries TRBV5-1 and TRBJ2-3, with D possibly matching TRBD1 (5 bases). V was cut by 2 bases and J by 1 base, with 8 bases left in between. The CDR3 extends over 14 amino acids. Germline V CDR1 and CDR2: SGHRS, YFSETQ. CDR3 region: CASSLDSGTDTQYF. The CDR3 DNA reads as TGCGCCAGCAGCTTAGACAGCGGCACAGATACGCAGTATTTT.

This clone was counted between two and nine times. The rearrangement joins TRBV7-2 to TRBJ1-1; no reliable D call. The V end was cut by 6 bases, the J end by 3 bases, with 11 bases between. CDR3 length: 13 amino acids. Germline V gene lookup returns CDR1 SGHTA and CDR2 FQGNSA. The CDR3, as DNA: TGTGCCAGCAGTCGACGGGCGGACACTGAAGCTTTCTTT. Encoded protein: CASSRRADTEAFF.

On this clone itself: An end of the junction differs from the germline gene, which may be a read error. This rearrangement joins TRBV7-9 to TRBJ2-7; possibly TRBD1 for D (5 bases). The CDR3 is made up of 13 amino acids. Per germline, CDR1 SEHNR and CDR2 FQNEAQ (reference sequence). DNA of the CDR3: TGTGCGAGCAGTAGGCAGGGCATCTACGAGCAGTACTTC. Translation: CASSRQGIYEQYF.

This chain joins TRBV4-1 and TRBJ2-5; 8 nucleotides line up with TRBD1. The CDR3 totals 15 residues. The ends lost 4 bases at V and 5 bases at J; junction bases unmatched: 9. Germline V gene sequence: CDR1 MGHRA, CDR2 YSYEKL. The chain's CDR3 is CASSPGAGGAETQYF. As DNA, the CDR3 is TGCGCCAGCAGCCCCGGGGCAGGGGGCGCGGAGACCCAGTACTTC.